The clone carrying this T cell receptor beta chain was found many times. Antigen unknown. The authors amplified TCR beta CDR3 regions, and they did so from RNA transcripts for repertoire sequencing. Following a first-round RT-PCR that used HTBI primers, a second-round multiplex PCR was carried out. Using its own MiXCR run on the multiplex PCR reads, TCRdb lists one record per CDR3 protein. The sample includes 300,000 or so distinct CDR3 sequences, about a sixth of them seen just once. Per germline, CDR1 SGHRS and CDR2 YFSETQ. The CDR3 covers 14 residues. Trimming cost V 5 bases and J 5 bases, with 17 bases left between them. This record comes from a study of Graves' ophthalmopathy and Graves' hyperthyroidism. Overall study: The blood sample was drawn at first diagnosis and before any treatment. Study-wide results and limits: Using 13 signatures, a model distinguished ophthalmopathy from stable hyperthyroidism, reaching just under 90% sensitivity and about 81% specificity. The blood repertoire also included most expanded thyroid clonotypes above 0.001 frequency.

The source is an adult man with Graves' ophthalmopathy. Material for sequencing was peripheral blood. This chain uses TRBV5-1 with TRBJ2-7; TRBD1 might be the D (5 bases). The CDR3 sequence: CASRGAGDVNEQYF. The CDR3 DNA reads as TGCGCCAGCAGAGGGGCTGGGGATGTCAACGAGCAGTACTTC.